Below, 26 T cell receptor beta chains from the same sample are listed, as sequenced in a study of blood T cell repertoires in COVID-19. Libraries were prepared by immunoSEQ multiplex PCR; TCRdb keeps only in-frame clonotypes and omits some of them. Among around 270,000 clones listed, roughly 89% were seen once. Input material: peripheral blood. The receptors were gathered from a man in his forties with acute or convalescent COVID-19.

The chain joins TRBV3-1 (or the pseudogene TRBV3-2) to TRBJ2-6, with TRBD1 matching 10 bases. The J segment lost 4 bases and the V segment lost 1 base, leaving 4 bases of the junction unmatched. Germline CDR1 reads LGHDT; CDR2 reads YNNKEL (reference sequence). There are 17 residues in the CDR3. CDR3 protein: CASSQATGGVGANVLTF. The CDR3 region has the DNA TGTGCCAGCAGCCAAGCGACAGGGGGCGTAGGGGCCAACGTCCTGACTTTC.

V and J are TRBV18 and TRBJ1-2, with D perhaps matching TRBD1 (5 bases). The V gene's germline CDR1 is KGHSH and CDR2 LQKENI. This CDR3 spans 15 amino acids. V dropped 2 bases and J dropped 3 bases, with 13 bases sitting between them. CDR3 sequence reads: CASSPSQGSYYGYTF. The CDR3 region has the DNA TGTGCCAGCTCACCATCCCAGGGCAGCTACTATGGCTACACCTTC.

The rearrangement joins TRBV5-1 to TRBJ2-3, with 7 positions matching TRBD1. This CDR3 has 15 residues. CDR1 SGHRS and CDR2 YFSETQ come from the germline V gene. Trimming removed 2 bases from V and 2 bases from J; junction bases left unmatched: 5. The CDR3 loop is CASSFSGTVTDTQYF. The CDR3 DNA reads as TGCGCCAGCAGCTTCTCCGGGACAGTCACAGATACGCAGTATTTT.

The chain joins TRBV29-1 to TRBJ1-1; 9 bases align to TRBD1. CDR3 size: 13 residues. Germline V CDR1 and CDR2: SQVTM, ANQGSEA. V lost 7 bases, J lost 3 bases, and 6 bases stayed unmatched. The DNA of the CDR3 is TGCAGCGCAACAGGGGGCGCATACACTGAAGCTTTCTTT. Amino acid sequence: CSATGGAYTEAFF.

The V gene is TRBV5-1, the J gene TRBJ2-3, with D unresolved. The V gene's germline CDR1 is SGHRS and CDR2 YFSETQ. CDR3 length: 13 amino acids. V was cut by 0 bases and J by 2 bases, with 4 bases left in between. CDR3 sequence reads: CASSLAFTDTQYF. The CDR3 DNA reads TGCGCCAGCAGCTTGGCCTTCACAGATACGCAGTATTTT.

V usage is TRBV27 and J usage is TRBJ1-2, with 10 bases that match TRBD1. CDR3 length equals 14 residues. The germline gives CDR1 MNHEY, CDR2 SMNVEV (reference sequence). V gave up 5 bases and J gave up 10 bases; unmatched junction bases: 10. For the CDR3, the DNA is TGTGCCAGCAGTCCCGGGACAGGGGTCTATTCCTACACCTTC. It codes for CASSPGTGVYSYTF.

This clone was detected only once. This sequence joins TRBV10-3 and TRBJ2-3; 7 bases line up with TRBD1. The CDR3 runs 13 residues. Germline CDR1 reads ENHRY; CDR2 reads SYGVKD. The trim removed 0 bases at V and 10 bases at J, leaving 4 bases unmatched. The CDR3 region is CAISESKGAAQYF. In DNA, the CDR3 is TGTGCCATCAGTGAGTCGAAGGGGGCCGCGCAGTATTTT.

V is TRBV4-2 and J is TRBJ2-7, with TRBD1 matching 7 bases. Germline loops: CDR1 LGHNA, CDR2 YNFKEQ. The CDR3 is 13 residues long. Trimming cost V 4 bases and J 4 bases; bases outside gene matches: 4. The CDR3, as DNA: TGTGCCAGCAGCCCTACAGGGGTATACGAGCAGTACTTC. Translated: CASSPTGVYEQYF.

The chain is built from TRBV19 and TRBJ2-7, with a tentative D call TRBD2 (6 bases). Per germline, CDR1 LNHDA and CDR2 SQIVND (reference sequence). Deletions cut 8 bases from V and 4 bases from J, with 15 bases between. The CDR3 consists of 13 residues. In DNA, the CDR3 is TGTGCCAGTGGACGGGGAGGACAATACGAGCAGTACTTC. Protein product: CASGRGGQYEQYF. Together with reference TRBV19 and TRBJ2-7, the CDR3 gives the full variable domain: DGGITQSPKYLFRKEGQNVTLSCEQNLNHDAMYWYRQDPGQGLRLIYYSQIVNDFQKGDIAEGYSVSREKKESFPLTVTSAQKNPTAFYLCASGRGGQYEQYFGPGTRLTVT.

The chain recombines TRBV5-4 with TRBJ2-2, with D possibly TRBD1 on 6 matching bases. Germline loops: CDR1 SGHNT, CDR2 YYREEE (reference sequence). The CDR3 consists of 14 residues. Between the trimmed V and J ends, which lost 3 bases and 5 bases, there was a span of 11 bases. The CDR3 DNA sequence: TGTGCCAGCAGCTCCATACAGGGAACCGGGGAGCTGTTTTTT. Residues: CASSSIQGTGELFF.

The V and J genes are TRBV2 and TRBJ1-6; 11 bases are a match to TRBD1. CDR3 size: 13 residues. V was clipped by 8 bases and J by 7 bases; unmatched bases: 1. Germline V lookup: CDR1 SNHLY, CDR2 FYNNEI. This CDR3 is CASRDRGNSPLHF. The CDR3 DNA sequence: TGTGCCAGCCGGGACAGGGGGAATTCACCCCTCCACTTT.

The chain recombines TRBV12-5 with TRBJ2-3, with TRBD1 as a possible D gene (5 bases). There are 13 residues in the CDR3. The germline V gene encodes CDR1 LGHNT and CDR2 FRNRAP. Trimming took 6 bases from V and 6 from J, leaving 13 bases between them. CDR3 loop: CASGGLSRDTQYF. The CDR3 DNA reads TGTGCTAGTGGGGGGCTCTCGCGGGATACGCAGTATTTT.

V and J are TRBV5-1 and TRBJ1-4; 8 nucleotides align to TRBD1. With V trimmed by 4 bases and J by 8 bases, 7 bases remained unmatched. The CDR3 is made up of 14 amino acids. CDR1 is SGHRS, CDR2 YFSETQ, per germline. The CDR3 region is CASSVDRVEEKLFF. In DNA form, the CDR3 reads TGCGCCAGCAGCGTGGACAGGGTTGAAGAAAAACTGTTTTTT.

For the CDR3, the DNA is TGTGCCAGCAGTGAAGGAGACAGGGGCTATCGCAATCAGCCCCAGCATTTT. Its protein product is CASSEGDRGYRNQPQHF. This chain links TRBV6-1 with TRBJ1-5; TRBD1 aligns across 8 bases. The V gene end was trimmed by 1 base and the J gene end by 2 bases; junction bases not matched to a gene: 7. The CDR3 is made up of 17 amino acids. CDR1 and CDR2 from the germline V gene are MNHNS and SASEGT.

V usage is TRBV19 and J usage is TRBJ2-1; 11 nucleotides line up with TRBD2. Trimming removed 7 bases from V and 0 bases from J; junction bases left unmatched: 5. Germline V gene data show CDR1 as LNHDA and CDR2 as SQIVND (reference sequence). The CDR3 contains 16 residues. The CDR3 loop reads CASKETSGISYNEQFF. The CDR3 bases are TGTGCCAGTAAAGAGACTAGCGGGATCTCCTACAATGAGCAGTTCTTC.

The CDR3 protein is CASSPFPGGGTEAFF. As DNA, the CDR3 is TGTGCCAGCAGCCCCTTCCCGGGGGGAGGTACTGAAGCTTTCTTT. This chain links TRBV6-5 with TRBJ1-1, with D possibly TRBD1 on 5 matching bases. This CDR3 is built from 15 residues. V lost 6 bases and J 5 bases, leaving 19 bases between the germline ends. CDR1 is MNHEY and CDR2 is SVGAGI in the germline V gene.

The chain carries TRBV2 and TRBJ1-2; the D gene is possibly TRBD1 (5 bases). Trimming cost V 7 bases and J 0 bases, with 21 bases left between them. The CDR3 consists of 17 residues. Germline assignment: CDR1 SNHLY and CDR2 FYNNEI. CDR3 nucleotides: TGTGCCAGCACCGAAAAGGAGTCGGCAGGGACTAACTATGGCTACACCTTC. Its protein is CASTEKESAGTNYGYTF.

Details on this clone: The germline gene is not matched at one end of the junction; a read error may be the cause. This chain uses TRBV20-1 with TRBJ2-1; the D is unclear. The V gene's germline CDR1 is DFQATT and CDR2 SNEGSKA (reference sequence). The CDR3 extends over 14 amino acids. The CDR3 bases are TGTAGTGCTAGTGACCCCAGCTCCTACAATGAGCAGTTCTTC. It yields the protein CSASDPSSYNEQFF.

J is TRBJ1-2 and V is TRBV6-4; D is undetermined. CDR3 size: 15 residues. The ends were cut back, 6 bases at V and 5 bases at J, with 19 bases in the middle. In germline, CDR1 is MRHNA, CDR2 SNTAGT. The CDR3 here is CASRGRFVVGYGYTF. CDR3 nucleotides: TGTGCCAGCAGGGGCCGGTTTGTAGTAGGATATGGCTACACCTTC.

This chain links TRBV19 with TRBJ1-2; D remains unclear. The CDR3 consists of 14 residues. V lost 2 bases, J lost 5 bases, and 12 bases lay in between. CDR1 LNHDA and CDR2 SQIVND come from the germline V gene (reference sequence). DNA of the CDR3: TGTGCCAGTAGTATATCGGGGAGGCGGTATGGCTACACCTTC. It is translated as CASSISGRRYGYTF.

The chain carries TRBV6-6 and TRBJ1-3; 7 bases align to TRBD1. Germline V gene data show CDR1 as MNHNY and CDR2 as SVGAGI (reference sequence). The CDR3 contains 14 residues. V lost 6 bases, J lost 2 bases, and 4 bases stayed unmatched. CDR3: CASRTGVAGNTIYF. Written as DNA, the CDR3 is TGTGCCAGCAGAACAGGGGTGGCTGGAAACACCATATATTTT.

This clone has more than one count but fewer than ten. V is TRBV5-1 and J is TRBJ1-2, with TRBD1 matching over 9 bases. Germline lookup yields CDR1 SGHRS and CDR2 YFSETQ. The CDR3 sequence is 15 residues long. Trimming at V came to 4 bases and at J to 6 bases, leaving 10 bases not matched to a gene. CDR3 DNA sequence: TGCGCCAGCAGCATGACCTCATGGACAGGGGATGGCTACACCTTC. Protein sequence: CASSMTSWTGDGYTF. Drawing the rest from reference TRBV5-1 and TRBJ1-2, the complete variable domain is KAGVTQTPRYLIKTRGQQVTLSCSPISGHRSVSWYQQTPGQGLQFLFEYFSETQRNKGNFPGRFSGRQFSNSRSEMNVSTLELGDSALYLCASSMTSWTGDGYTFGSGTRLTVV.

V is TRBV5-1 and J is TRBJ1-3; maybe TRBD1 (5 bases). Germline V lookup: CDR1 SGHRS, CDR2 YFSETQ. Trimming stripped 3 bases from V and 4 bases from J, with 14 bases between. The CDR3 sequence is 15 residues long. The CDR3 sequence is CASSSGGTGGNTIYF. Written as DNA, the CDR3 is TGCGCCAGCAGCTCTGGGGGGACGGGAGGAAACACCATATATTTT.

The chain employs TRBV4-1 and TRBJ1-2; 8 bases are a match to TRBD1. The CDR3 is 15 residues long. V lost 1 base, J lost 5 bases, and 6 bases stayed unmatched. Germline V gene sequence: CDR1 MGHRA, CDR2 YSYEKL. CDR3 sequence reads: CASSQGAGGAYGYTF. As DNA, the CDR3 is TGCGCCAGCAGCCAAGGGGCAGGGGGCGCGTATGGCTACACCTTC.

The chain couples TRBV30 to TRBJ1-2, with D uncertain. V was shortened by 4 bases and J by 6 bases, with 15 bases between the two germline ends. The CDR3 covers 13 residues. Germline CDR1 reads GTSNPN; CDR2 reads SVGIG (reference sequence). The CDR3 bases are TGTGCCTGGACCCTGTACCCCGGAGATGGCTACACCTTC. It is translated as CAWTLYPGDGYTF.

V is TRBV3-1 (or the pseudogene TRBV3-2) and J is TRBJ2-7; TRBD1 agrees at 8 bases. V lost 0 bases to trimming and J lost 1 base; unmatched junction nucleotides: 5. Germline loops: CDR1 LGHDT, CDR2 YNNKEL (reference sequence). The CDR3 runs 16 residues. In DNA form, the CDR3 reads TGTGCCAGCAGCCAAGACGAAGGACAGGGTTCCTACGAGCAGTACTTC. Translated: CASSQDEGQGSYEQYF.